This T cell receptor (beta chain) originates from a study of cytomegalovirus exposure and HLA in healthy donors. Study outcomes and limitations: Donors were assumed by presence/absence analyses to have roughly uniform sequencing depth.

Comment on this clone: Antigen specificity is unknown.

The CDR3 is 17 amino acids. Trimming removed 0 bases from V and 5 bases from J; junction bases left unmatched: 8. CDR1 is SGHRS and CDR2 is YFSETQ in the germline V gene. The PCR employed 60 Vbeta primers together with 13 Jbeta primers. Some clones are missing from TCRdb's copy, which holds only in-frame ones; the method was immunoSEQ multiplex PCR. The sample contains under 130,000 clones, approximately 70% of which appear only once. V usage is TRBV5-1 and J usage is TRBJ2-3; 11 positions match TRBD2. The clonotype originates from a man between 35 and 55 years old in good health and CMV-seropositive. Material for sequencing was PBMCs. The CDR3 protein is CASSLGVLAGGRDTQYF. In nucleotides, the CDR3 is TGCGCCAGCAGCTTGGGGGTCTTAGCGGGAGGGCGAGATACGCAGTATTTT.